This TCR beta chain was captured in a study of blood T cell repertoires in COVID-19. V lost 8 bases and J lost 4; bases outside the gene matches: 13. Germline values: CDR1 MNHEY, CDR2 SVGAGI. This CDR3 is 15 amino acids long. Using immunoSEQ multiplex PCR, the repertoire was profiled, and TCRdb retains in-frame clones only, with some absent. Of roughly 56,000 clones in the sample, 89% were seen once. The J gene is TRBJ2-7, the V gene TRBV6-5; the match to TRBD1 covers 8 bases. This clonotype originated in a woman aged 55 to 70 with COVID-19, enrolled during active disease. The source material was peripheral blood. CDR3 in amino acids: CASPPADRGRYEQYF. In DNA, the CDR3 is TGTGCCAGCCCCCCCGCAGACAGGGGTCGGTACGAGCAGTACTTC.